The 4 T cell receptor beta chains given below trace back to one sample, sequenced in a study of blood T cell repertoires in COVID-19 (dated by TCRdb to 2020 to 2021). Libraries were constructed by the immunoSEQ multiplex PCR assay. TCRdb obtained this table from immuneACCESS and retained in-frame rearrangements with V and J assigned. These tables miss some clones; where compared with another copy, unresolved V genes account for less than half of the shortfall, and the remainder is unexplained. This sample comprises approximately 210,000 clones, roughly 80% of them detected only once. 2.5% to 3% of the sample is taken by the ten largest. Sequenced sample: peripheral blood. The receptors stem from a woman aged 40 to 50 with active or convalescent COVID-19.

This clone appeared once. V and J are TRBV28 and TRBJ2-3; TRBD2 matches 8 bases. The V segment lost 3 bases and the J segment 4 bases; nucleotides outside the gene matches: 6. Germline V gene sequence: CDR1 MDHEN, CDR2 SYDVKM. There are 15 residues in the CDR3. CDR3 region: CASSFGGAGADTQYF. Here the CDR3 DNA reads TGTGCCAGCAGTTTCGGGGGGGCAGGGGCAGATACGCAGTATTTT.

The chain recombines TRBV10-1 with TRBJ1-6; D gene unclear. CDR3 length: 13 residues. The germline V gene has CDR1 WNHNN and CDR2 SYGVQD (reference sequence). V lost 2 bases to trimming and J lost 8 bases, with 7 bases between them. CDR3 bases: TGCGCCAGCAGTGAGAGGAGGGATTCACCCCTCCACTTT. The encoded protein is CASSERRDSPLHF.

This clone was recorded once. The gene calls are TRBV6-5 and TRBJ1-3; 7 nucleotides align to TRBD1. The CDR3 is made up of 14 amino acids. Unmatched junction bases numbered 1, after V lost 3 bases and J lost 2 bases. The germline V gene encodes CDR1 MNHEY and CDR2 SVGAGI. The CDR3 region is CASSYGTAGNTIYF. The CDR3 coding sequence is TGTGCCAGCAGTTATGGGACAGCTGGAAACACCATATATTTT.

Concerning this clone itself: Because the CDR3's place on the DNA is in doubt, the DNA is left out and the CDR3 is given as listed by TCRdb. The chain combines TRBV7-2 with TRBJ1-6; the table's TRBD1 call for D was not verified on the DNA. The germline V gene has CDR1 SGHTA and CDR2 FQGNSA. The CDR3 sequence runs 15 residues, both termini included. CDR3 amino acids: CASSFRARDNSPLHF.